The 26 T cell receptor beta chains in this list originate from one sample, sequenced in a study of spatial heterogeneity in lung cancer. As for time point: sample taken at primary tumor resection. Sequencing was performed on whole RNA extracted from tumor and nontumor lung tissue, or from frozen PBMC, and the material was left unsorted. TCRdb redid the calling of the 5' RACE reads with MiXCR, one entry per CDR3 protein. The table records roughly 10,000 distinct CDR3 sequences, roughly 5.5% of them present only once. The material sequenced was PBMCs, taken at surgery. These receptors all stem from a male donor with early-stage non-small cell lung cancer.

Within the sample, this clonotype is medium-sized (0.01 to 0.1%). The chain combines TRBV20-1 with TRBJ2-7; 10 positions agree with TRBD2. Germline CDR1 reads DFQATT; CDR2 reads SNEGSKA (reference sequence). Trimming at V came to 3 bases and at J to 0 bases, leaving 5 bases not matched to a gene. There are 15 residues in the CDR3. The CDR3 coding sequence is TGCAGTGCTAGGCGACTAGCGGGCCTCTCCTACGAGCAGTACTTC. Protein: CSARRLAGLSYEQYF.

This clonotype was seen ten or more times. This chain joins TRBV7-2 and TRBJ2-7; TRBD1 or TRBD2 may be the D gene (5 bases each). CDR1 is SGHTA, CDR2 FQGNSA, per germline. The CDR3 loop spans 13 amino acids. The V and J ends lost 5 bases and 2 bases respectively, with 10 bases between them. CDR3 residues: CASSVGRPYEQYF. DNA for the CDR3: TGTGCCAGCAGCGTGGGACGGCCCTACGAGCAGTACTTC.

The V call is TRBV19, the J call TRBJ2-5; D gene unclear. Looked up from germline, CDR1 is LNHDA and CDR2 is SQIVND (reference sequence). The CDR3 has 13 residues. Trimming pared 6 bases from V and 3 bases from J, leaving 11 bases between. CDR3 bases: TGTGCCAGTAGCCGAAATCTCGAAGAGACCCAGTACTTC. It yields the protein CASSRNLEETQYF.

This clonotype was observed many times. The rearrangement uses TRBV3-1 and TRBJ2-3, with no clear D. V was trimmed by 1 base and J by 2 bases, leaving 10 bases between them. CDR3 length: 15 residues. The germline CDR1 and CDR2 sequences are LGHDT and YNNKEL (reference sequence). DNA of the CDR3: TGTGCCAGCAGCCAAGTACTTACTTACACAGATACGCAGTATTTT. The encoded protein is CASSQVLTYTDTQYF.

This clonotype was recorded many times. The J gene is TRBJ2-3, the V gene TRBV7-6; no clear D gene. The V gene's germline CDR1 is SGHVS and CDR2 FNYEAQ. This CDR3 has 14 amino acids. V was pared by 0 bases and J by 2 bases, with 6 bases between. Here the CDR3 reads CASSLAYATDTQYF. CDR3 sequence (DNA): TGTGCCAGCAGCTTAGCTTACGCCACAGATACGCAGTATTTT.

In its sample, this clonotype was seen many times. The chain is built from TRBV2 and TRBJ2-7, with a possible D match to TRBD2 (6 bases). CDR3 length equals 14 residues. The V and J ends lost 6 bases and 2 bases respectively, with 14 bases between them. Germline assignment: CDR1 SNHLY and CDR2 FYNNEI. For the CDR3, the DNA is TGTGCCAGCAGACCCGGGACTGGCGCCTACGAGCAGTACTTC. Translation gives CASRPGTGAYEQYF.

This clonotype rates as medium-sized. The chain has TRBV29-1 and TRBJ1-2; no definite D call. The ends were cut back, 5 bases at V and 5 bases at J, with 6 bases in the middle. This CDR3 region has 10 residues. CDR1 is SQVTM, CDR2 ANQGSEA, per germline. The CDR3 spells CSVREYGYTF. The CDR3 nucleotides read TGCAGCGTTAGGGAGTATGGCTACACCTTC.

This clonotype counts as medium-sized. This rearrangement joins TRBV3-1 to TRBJ2-3; 11 bases line up with TRBD2. The V and J ends lost 4 bases and 2 bases, in that order; junction bases with no gene match: 11. Germline V CDR1 and CDR2: LGHDT, YNNKEL (reference sequence). The CDR3 is 18 amino acids. The CDR3 nucleotides are TGTGCCAGCAGCCGGTTAGCAACTAGCGGGGGACCCACAGATACGCAGTATTTT. It is translated as CASSRLATSGGPTDTQYF.

At least ten counts were recorded for this clonotype. As DNA, the CDR3 is TGTGCCAGCAGCTTAGAGGTAGCGGCAGATACGCAGTATTTT. Translating gives CASSLEVAADTQYF. This chain joins TRBV7-9 and TRBJ2-3; tentatively, D is TRBD2 (6 bases). Trimming took off 1 base at V and 4 bases at J, with 9 bases between the two ends. The CDR3 is 14 amino acids. From germline, CDR1 is SEHNR and CDR2 FQNEAQ (reference sequence). Variable domain in full (rest from reference TRBV7-9 and TRBJ2-3): DTGVSQNPRHKITKRGQNVTFRCDPISEHNRLYWYRQTLGQGPEFLTYFQNEAQLEKSRLLSDRFSAERPKGSFSTLEIQRTEQGDSAMYLCASSLEVAADTQYFGPGTRLTVL.

Relative to its sample, this clonotype is medium-sized. The chain is built from TRBV4-1 and TRBJ1-6; no reliable D call. CDR1 is MGHRA and CDR2 is YSYEKL in the germline V gene. The CDR3 is made up of 15 amino acids. V lost 4 bases to trimming and J lost 5 bases, with 12 bases between them. The CDR3 loop reads CASSPRQSNNSPLHF. The CDR3 region has the DNA TGCGCCAGCAGCCCGCGCCAGTCGAATAATTCACCCCTCCACTTT.

A word on this clonotype: This may stem from a read error, because a much larger clone lies one nucleotide away. This chain joins TRBV7-9 and TRBJ2-7; D is perhaps TRBD1 (6 bases). Germline V lookup: CDR1 SEHNR, CDR2 FQNEAQ (reference sequence). The CDR3 spans 12 residues. The CDR3 region has the DNA TGTGCCAGCGGCTTGACAGGACACGAGCAGTACTTC. Translated: CASGLTGHEQYF.

Notes on this clonotype: A clone one base away is much larger, so this may be a read error. The chain has TRBV12-3 or TRBV12-4 and TRBJ2-3; D is unresolved. The CDR3 has 14 residues. V was cut by 11 bases and J by 0 bases, with 15 bases left in between. CDR3 sequence (DNA): TGTGCCTCCAGGTCCTTCATGAGCACAGATACGCAGTATTTT. Amino acids: CASRSFMSTDTQYF.

This clonotype was picked up many times. The chain has TRBV12-3 or TRBV12-4 and TRBJ2-5; D gene ambiguous. The CDR3 is 11 residues long. The V end was cut by 6 bases, the J end by 5 bases, with 7 bases between. This CDR3 reads CASRFLETQYF. CDR3 bases: TGTGCCAGCAGGTTTCTGGAGACCCAGTACTTC.

J is TRBJ1-1 and V is TRBV25-1; D gene unclear. Trimming removed 7 bases from V and 1 base from J, with 4 bases in between. Germline CDR1 MGHDK, CDR2 SYGVNS. This CDR3 region has 11 residues. CDR3 bases: TGTGCCAGCATTTGGAACACTGAAGCTTTCTTT. This codes for CASIWNTEAFF.

This clonotype was observed many times. The junction departs from the called germline gene at one end, perhaps through a read error. The chain combines TRBV6-2 or TRBV6-3 with TRBJ2-1, with a tentative D call TRBD1 (5 bases). The CDR3 loop spans 16 amino acids. CDR1 is MNHEY, CDR2 SVGEGT, per germline. CDR3 nucleotide sequence: TGTGCCAGCAGTTACTCGCTACGCGCAGGTCACAGGATGAGGCTCTTC. This translates into CASSYSLRAGHRMRLF.

The chain employs TRBV27 and TRBJ1-5; the D gene is possibly TRBD1 (6 bases). Germline V gene lookup returns CDR1 MNHEY and CDR2 SMNVEV (reference sequence). Trimming left V 2 bases short and J 7 bases short, with 18 bases between. The CDR3 extends over 16 amino acids. CDR3 sequence reads: CASSLNGQGGFQPQHF. The DNA of the CDR3 is TGTGCCAGCAGTTTAAATGGACAAGGGGGGTTCCAGCCCCAGCATTTT.

Sample share makes this clonotype medium-sized. V gene TRBV25-1 combines with J gene TRBJ1-3, with D perhaps matching TRBD1 (6 bases). Germline V lookup: CDR1 MGHDK, CDR2 SYGVNS. The length of the CDR3 is 15 residues. Between the trimmed V and J ends, which lost 6 bases and 4 bases, there was a span of 16 bases. CDR3 DNA sequence: TGTGCCAGCAGCTCCGCCGGGACACTAGGAAACACCATATATTTT. This translates into CASSSAGTLGNTIYF.

By share, this clonotype counts as medium-sized. J is TRBJ1-1 and V is TRBV4-2; D is ambiguous. From germline, CDR1 is LGHNA and CDR2 YNFKEQ. This CDR3 contains 13 residues. Trimming cost V 3 bases and J 4 bases, with 9 bases left between them. CDR3: CASSQTGSTEAFF. The CDR3 coding sequence is TGTGCCAGCAGCCAGACGGGAAGCACTGAAGCTTTCTTT.

The V and J genes are TRBV5-4 and TRBJ2-7, with a weak D call TRBD1 (5 bases). From germline, CDR1 is SGHNT and CDR2 YYREEE (reference sequence). This CDR3 has 14 amino acids. V gave up 2 bases and J gave up 2 bases, with 11 bases separating them. The DNA for the CDR3 is TGTGCCAGCAGCTTTGACGGACATACCTACGAGCAGTACTTC. The encoded protein is CASSFDGHTYEQYF.

By frequency in the sample, this clonotype is medium-sized. This chain joins TRBV20-1 and TRBJ1-1, with D hard to call. V lost 2 bases to trimming and J lost 4 bases, with 14 bases between them. This CDR3 spans 14 amino acids. Germline CDR1 is DFQATT and CDR2 is SNEGSKA (reference sequence). The CDR3 coding sequence is TGCAGTGCTAGATCACAAGACCCCGGCACTGAAGCTTTCTTT. It translates to CSARSQDPGTEAFF.

In its sample, this clonotype was seen many times. The CDR3: CVGEVYNEQFF. The CDR3 DNA reads TGCGTCGGTGAAGTCTACAATGAGCAGTTCTTC. The rearrangement links TRBV29-1 to TRBJ2-1, with D unclear. The germline CDR1 and CDR2 sequences are SQVTM and ANQGSEA. The CDR3 runs to 11 residues.

This clonotype counts as medium-sized (0.01 to 0.1%). The rearrangement links TRBV29-1 to TRBJ2-5; 11 positions agree with TRBD2. V lost 8 bases and J lost 6; bases outside the gene matches: 8. The germline gives CDR1 SQVTM, CDR2 ANQGSEA. This CDR3 is 13 amino acids long. Written as DNA, the CDR3 is TGCAGCTTGCGACTAGCGGGACCACAGACCCAGTACTTC. It translates to CSLRLAGPQTQYF. Full variable domain (rest looked up from reference TRBV29-1 and TRBJ2-5): SAVISQKPSRDICQRGTSLTIQCQVDSQVTMMFWYRQQPGQSLTLIATANQGSEATYESGFVIDKFPISRPNLTFSTLTVSNMSPEDSSIYLCSLRLAGPQTQYFGPGTRLLVL.

Ten or more counts support this clonotype. The J gene is TRBJ2-2, the V gene TRBV3-2; TRBD2 is taken as the D call from the table, unchecked against the DNA. TRBV3-2 corresponds to a pseudogene. CDR3 length: 20 amino acids. CDR3 nucleotides: TGTGCCAGCAGCAATTACCCCCATACTAGCGGGGGGGAGAACACCGGGGAGCTGTTTTTT. Translated: CASSNYPHTSGGENTGELFF.

This clonotype was found many times. The chain uses TRBV29-1 and TRBJ1-4, with D possibly TRBD1 on 5 matching bases. Trimming cost V 0 bases and J 7 bases, with 12 bases left between them. The CDR3 loop spans 14 amino acids. Germline CDR1 SQVTM, CDR2 ANQGSEA. The CDR3 region has the DNA TGCAGCGTTGAAGAGGGGCCGGGTAGTGAAAAACTGTTTTTT. Translating gives CSVEEGPGSEKLFF.

By its share, this clonotype is medium-sized (0.01 to 0.1%). The rearrangement joins TRBV5-1 to TRBJ1-2; the match to TRBD1 covers 7 bases. Germline loops: CDR1 SGHRS, CDR2 YFSETQ. The CDR3 is 12 amino acids. V shed 4 bases and J 4 bases; nucleotides not matched to a gene: 1. The CDR3 loop reads CASSGDSYGYTF. The CDR3 DNA follows: TGCGCCAGCAGCGGGGACAGCTATGGCTACACCTTC.

This clonotype showed up many times. V and J are TRBV20-1 and TRBJ2-3, with a weak D call TRBD1 (5 bases). The CDR3 has 14 amino acids. Trimming took 0 bases from V and 1 from J, leaving 8 bases between them. In germline, CDR1 is DFQATT, CDR2 SNEGSKA (reference sequence). The chain's CDR3 is CSARDQGRTDTQYF. The CDR3 bases are TGCAGTGCTAGAGATCAGGGTCGCACAGATACGCAGTATTTT.